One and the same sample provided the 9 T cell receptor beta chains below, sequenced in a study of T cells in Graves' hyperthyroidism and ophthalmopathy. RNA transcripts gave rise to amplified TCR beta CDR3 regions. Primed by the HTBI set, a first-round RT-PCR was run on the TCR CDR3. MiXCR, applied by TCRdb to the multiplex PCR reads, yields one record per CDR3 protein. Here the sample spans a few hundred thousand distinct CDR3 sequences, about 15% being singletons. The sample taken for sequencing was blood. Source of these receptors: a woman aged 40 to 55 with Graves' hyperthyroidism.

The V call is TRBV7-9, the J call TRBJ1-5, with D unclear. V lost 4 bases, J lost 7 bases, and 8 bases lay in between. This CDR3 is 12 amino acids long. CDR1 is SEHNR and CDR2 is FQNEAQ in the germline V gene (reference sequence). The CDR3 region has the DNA TGTGCCAGCAGCTGGACCGAACAGCCCCAGCATTTT. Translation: CASSWTEQPQHF. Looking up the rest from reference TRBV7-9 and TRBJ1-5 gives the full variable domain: DTGVSQNPRHKITKRGQNVTFRCDPISEHNRLYWYRQTLGQGPEFLTYFQNEAQLEKSRLLSDRFSAERPKGSFSTLEIQRTEQGDSAMYLCASSWTEQPQHFGDGTRLSIL.

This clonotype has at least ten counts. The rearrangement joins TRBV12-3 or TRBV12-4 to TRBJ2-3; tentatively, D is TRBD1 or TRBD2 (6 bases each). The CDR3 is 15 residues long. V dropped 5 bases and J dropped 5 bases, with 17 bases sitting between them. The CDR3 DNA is TGTGCCAGCAGTCCCACAGGGACTTCGGGAGATACGCAGTATTTT. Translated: CASSPTGTSGDTQYF.

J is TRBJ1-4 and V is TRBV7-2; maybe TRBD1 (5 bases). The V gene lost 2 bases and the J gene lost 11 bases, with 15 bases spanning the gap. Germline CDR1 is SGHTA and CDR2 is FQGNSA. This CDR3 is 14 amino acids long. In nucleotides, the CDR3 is TGTGCCAGCAGCTTAATGGGGGGTTCAGGGAAACTGTTTTTT. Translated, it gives CASSLMGGSGKLFF.

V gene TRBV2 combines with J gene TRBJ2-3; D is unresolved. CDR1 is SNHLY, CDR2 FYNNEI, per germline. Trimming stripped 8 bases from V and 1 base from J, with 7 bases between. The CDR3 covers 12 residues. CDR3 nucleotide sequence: TGTGCCAGCGGAGTCGGCACAGATACGCAGTATTTT. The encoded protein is CASGVGTDTQYF.

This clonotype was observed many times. CDR3 in DNA: TGTGCCAGCAATACCCCCAGCGGGACGGGGGAGACCCAGTACTTC. This translates into CASNTPSGTGETQYF. V is TRBV28 and J is TRBJ2-5; 7 nucleotides match TRBD2. Germline V lookup: CDR1 MDHEN, CDR2 SYDVKM. V was pared by 7 bases and J by 5 bases, with 13 bases of the junction left unmatched. The CDR3 has 15 residues.

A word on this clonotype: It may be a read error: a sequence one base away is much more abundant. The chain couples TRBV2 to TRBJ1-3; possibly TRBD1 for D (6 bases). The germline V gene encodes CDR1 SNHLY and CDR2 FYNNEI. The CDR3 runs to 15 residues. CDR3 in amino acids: CASSDLRGPGHTIYF. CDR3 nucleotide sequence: TGTGCCAGCAGTGATCTCCGGGGGCCTGGACACACCATATATTTT.

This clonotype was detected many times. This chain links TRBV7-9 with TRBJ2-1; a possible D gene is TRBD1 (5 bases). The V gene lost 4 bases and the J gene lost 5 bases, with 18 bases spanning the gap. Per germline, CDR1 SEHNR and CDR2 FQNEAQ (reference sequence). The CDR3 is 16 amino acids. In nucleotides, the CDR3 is TGTGCCAGCAGCTCCTTAGGACAAATTGCCAACAATGAGCAGTTCTTC. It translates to CASSSLGQIANNEQFF.

The CDR3 DNA reads TGTGCCAGTAGTAATCGCCCAGGGGGGACTGAAGCTTTCTTT. This codes for CASSNRPGGTEAFF. The chain is built from TRBV19 and TRBJ1-1, with 7 bases that match TRBD1. Germline assignment: CDR1 LNHDA and CDR2 SQIVND (reference sequence). The length of the CDR3 is 14 residues. After removal of 4 bases from V and 5 bases from J, the junction contained 7 bases not matched to a gene.

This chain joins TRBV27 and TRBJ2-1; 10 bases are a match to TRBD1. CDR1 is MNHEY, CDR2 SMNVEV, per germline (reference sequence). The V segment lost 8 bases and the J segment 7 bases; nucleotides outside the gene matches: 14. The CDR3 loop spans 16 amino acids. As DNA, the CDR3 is TGTGCCAGCGGACGGGACAGGGGTTTCCGGGCGAATGAGCAGTTCTTC. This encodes CASGRDRGFRANEQFF.